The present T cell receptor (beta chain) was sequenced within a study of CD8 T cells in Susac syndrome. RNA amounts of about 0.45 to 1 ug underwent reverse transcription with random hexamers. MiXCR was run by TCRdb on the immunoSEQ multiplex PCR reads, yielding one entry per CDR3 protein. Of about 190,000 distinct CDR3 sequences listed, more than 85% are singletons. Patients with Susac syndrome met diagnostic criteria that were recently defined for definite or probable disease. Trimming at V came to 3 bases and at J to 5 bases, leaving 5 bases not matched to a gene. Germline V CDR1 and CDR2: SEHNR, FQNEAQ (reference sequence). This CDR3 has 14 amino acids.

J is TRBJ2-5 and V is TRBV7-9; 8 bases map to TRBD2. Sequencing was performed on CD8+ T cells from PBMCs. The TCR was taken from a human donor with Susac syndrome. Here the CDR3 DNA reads TGTGCCAGCAGCTTTACGGGAGGGACGGAGACCCAGTACTTC. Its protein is CASSFTGGTETQYF.